Reported below is one T cell receptor beta chain. Its target is unknown. The source of the sample is a study of CD4 T cells in relation to SARS-CoV-2 and coronaviruses. Study overall: ViraFEST: approximately 10-day antigen culture of PBMCs, then TCR beta CDR3 sequencing.

The unexposed donors gave CD4+ T cells in 2011-2018, prior to COVID-19. CD4+ T cells were isolated from the cells after 10 days of culture. Cultures held two million PBMCs per well with around 9.7 IU/ml IL-2. The CDR3 length is 14 residues. The germline CDR1 and CDR2 sequences are MGHDK and SYGVNS. The germline V and J ends were trimmed by 5 bases and 7 bases, with 16 bases remaining between them. Measured with immunoSEQ multiplex PCR; TCRdb has only the in-frame clones, and not every one. The repertoire consists of about 21,000 clones, with approximately 76% occurring once and the leading ten covering about 15%.

This rearrangement joins TRBV25-1 to TRBJ2-3, with no clear D. Material: CD4+ T cells from PBMCs, cultured in vitro. This clonotype originated in a human donor in good health. The CDR3 DNA follows: TGTGCCAGCAGTCCAGAGACGGGTCGAAATACGCAGTATTTT. This gives the protein CASSPETGRNTQYF. Based on the CDR3 plus reference TRBV25-1 and TRBJ2-3, the full variable domain is EADIYQTPRYLVIGTGKKITLECSQTMGHDKMYWYQQDPGMELHLIHYSYGVNSTEKGDLSSESTVSRIRTEHFPLTLESARPSHTSQYLCASSPETGRNTQYFGPGTRLTVL.